Following are 24 T cell receptor beta chains from one sample sequenced in a study of blood T cell repertoires in COVID-19. Using immunoSEQ multiplex PCR, the repertoire was profiled, and TCRdb retains in-frame clones only, with some absent. The sample contains about 72,000 clones, about 90% of which appear only once. Sequencing used peripheral blood. The source is a human donor in a cohort sampled during active COVID-19.

The chain uses TRBV24-1 and TRBJ1-5; D is ambiguous. In germline, CDR1 is KGHDR, CDR2 SFDVKD. This CDR3 is 18 amino acids long. V lost 8 bases and J lost 3, with 25 bases in between. Written as DNA, the CDR3 is TGTGCCACCAACGGCCCGGCTCAAGAGGGCCGCCACAATCAGCCCCAGCATTTT. This translates into CATNGPAQEGRHNQPQHF.

V is TRBV19 and J is TRBJ1-2; tentative D call: TRBD1 (6 bases). CDR1 is LNHDA and CDR2 is SQIVND in the germline V gene (reference sequence). Trimming took 6 bases from V and 5 from J, leaving 19 bases between them. CDR3 length equals 15 residues. The CDR3 DNA reads TGTGCCAGTAGCCTACAGGGCTCCACCCATTATGGCTACACCTTC. This sequence encodes CASSLQGSTHYGYTF.

V usage is TRBV5-6 and J usage is TRBJ1-1; TRBD1 aligns across 9 bases. The V segment lost 4 bases and the J segment 1 base; nucleotides outside the gene matches: 2. Per the germline V gene, CDR1 is SGHDT and CDR2 is YYEEEE. The CDR3 is made up of 14 amino acids. The CDR3 region has the DNA TGTGCCAGCAGCCACAGGGGGCGGAACACTGAAGCTTTCTTT. Protein: CASSHRGRNTEAFF. The full variable domain, in which reference TRBV5-6 and TRBJ1-1 provide the parts outside the CDR3, is DAGVTQSPTHLIKTRGQQVTLRCSPKSGHDTVSWYQQALGQGPQFIFQYYEEEERQRGNFPDRFSGHQFPNYSSELNVNALLLGDSALYLCASSHRGRNTEAFFGQGTRLTVV.

The chain links TRBV25-1 to TRBJ2-3; TRBD2 aligns across 9 bases. The ends lost 2 bases at V and 3 bases at J; junction bases unmatched: 9. Germline CDR1 MGHDK, CDR2 SYGVNS. The CDR3 runs 17 residues. CDR3: CASSEGPSGVGTDTQYF. The CDR3 region has the DNA TGTGCCAGCAGTGAAGGCCCTAGCGGGGTTGGTACAGATACGCAGTATTTT.

The chain recombines TRBV29-1 with TRBJ1-5, with 8 positions matching TRBD1. CDR3 size: 12 residues. Germline values: CDR1 SQVTM, CDR2 ANQGSEA. J gave up 4 bases and V 6 bases, and 2 bases lay outside the gene matches. The CDR3 sequence is CSVDRENQPQHF. The CDR3 DNA is TGCAGCGTGGACAGGGAAAATCAGCCCCAGCATTTT. Filled out from reference TRBV29-1 and TRBJ1-5, the complete variable domain reads SAVISQKPSRDICQRGTSLTIQCQVDSQVTMMFWYRQQPGQSLTLIATANQGSEATYESGFVIDKFPISRPNLTFSTLTVSNMSPEDSSIYLCSVDRENQPQHFGDGTRLSIL.

This chain connects TRBV2 to TRBJ1-6, with 9 bases lining up with TRBD1. In germline, CDR1 is SNHLY, CDR2 FYNNEI. After removal of 4 bases from V and 4 bases from J, the junction contained 11 bases not matched to a gene. There are 18 residues in the CDR3. CDR3 protein: CASSVRLRDRDYNSPLHF. CDR3 bases: TGTGCCAGCAGTGTACGACTCCGGGACAGGGATTATAATTCACCCCTCCACTTT.

The CDR3 sequence is CASSPQVRPSYEQYF. The CDR3 region has the DNA TGTGCCAGCAGCCCGCAGGTCCGACCCTCCTACGAGCAGTACTTC. The rearrangement links TRBV28 to TRBJ2-7, with D uncertain. Deletions cut 6 bases from V and 0 bases from J, with 15 bases between. This CDR3 has 15 residues. Germline V lookup: CDR1 MDHEN, CDR2 SYDVKM.

The table lists this clone with a count of one. The chain has TRBV27 and TRBJ2-1, with 9 bases aligning to TRBD1. The CDR3 extends over 15 amino acids. Germline trimming cut 4 bases from V and 7 bases from J; bases unmatched to any gene: 8. CDR1 is MNHEY, CDR2 SMNVEV, per germline (reference sequence). CDR3: CASSSLGQGRNEQFF. DNA of the CDR3: TGTGCCAGCAGTTCCCTGGGACAGGGTCGGAATGAGCAGTTCTTC.

This clone was observed a handful of times. This rearrangement joins TRBV7-9 to TRBJ1-2, with 7 positions matching TRBD1. Losses at the gene ends were 0 bases for V and 1 base for J; bases not matched to a gene: 8. CDR3 length equals 17 residues. CDR1 and CDR2 (germline): SEHNR, FQNEAQ (reference sequence). Here the CDR3 DNA reads TGTGCCAGCAGCTTAGCCGGGACAGCTAATAGTAACTATGGCTACACCTTC. It translates to CASSLAGTANSNYGYTF.

The chain couples TRBV24-1 to TRBJ1-1; TRBD1 agrees at 8 bases. This CDR3 is built from 14 residues. The germline CDR1 and CDR2 sequences are KGHDR and SFDVKD. With 6 bases clipped from V and 7 bases from J, the junction kept 9 bases outside the gene matches. DNA for the CDR3: TGTGCCACCAGTTTCAGGGGGCTTTCGAGTGAAGCTTTCTTT. This sequence encodes CATSFRGLSSEAFF.

The chain recombines TRBV7-9 with TRBJ1-3; 8 bases are shared with TRBD1. Germline V gene data show CDR1 as SEHNR and CDR2 as FQNEAQ (reference sequence). With 5 bases clipped from V and 0 bases from J, the junction kept 3 bases outside the gene matches. CDR3 length: 15 amino acids. CDR3 residues: CASSPTGGSGNTIYF. CDR3 DNA: TGTGCCAGCAGCCCAACAGGGGGCTCTGGAAACACCATATATTTT.

The chain couples TRBV4-1 to TRBJ1-2; TRBD1 is a possible D gene (5 bases). Germline CDR1 reads MGHRA; CDR2 reads YSYEKL. With 1 base removed from V and 2 bases from J, the gap between germline ends came to 11 bases. The CDR3 covers 15 residues. The CDR3 bases are TGCGCCAGCAGCCAAGGTAGACAGATAAACTATGGCTACACCTTC. This gives the protein CASSQGRQINYGYTF.

This clone was seen a few times. This chain connects TRBV6-6 to TRBJ1-2; 9 positions match TRBD1. With 7 bases clipped from V and 6 bases from J, the junction kept 9 bases outside the gene matches. The CDR3 has 14 amino acids. Germline values: CDR1 MNHNY, CDR2 SVGAGI (reference sequence). CDR3 protein: CASTLRDRDNGYTF. CDR3 DNA: TGTGCCAGCACCCTTCGGGACAGGGATAATGGCTACACCTTC.

The J gene is TRBJ2-2, the V gene TRBV5-1; 8 bases fit TRBD2. Trimming cost V 0 bases and J 5 bases; bases outside gene matches: 9. The CDR3 spans 17 residues. Germline-derived CDR1 and CDR2 are SGHRS and YFSETQ. CDR3 sequence reads: CASSLALTGGRTGELFF. Written as DNA, the CDR3 is TGCGCCAGCAGCTTGGCCTTGACGGGAGGGCGGACCGGGGAGCTGTTTTTT.

The chain combines TRBV9 with TRBJ2-3; D possibly corresponds to TRBD2 (7 bases). Germline CDR1 SGDLS, CDR2 YYNGEE. This CDR3 has 16 amino acids. Between the trimmed V and J ends, which lost 3 bases and 5 bases, there was a span of 19 bases. This chain's CDR3 is CASSARGGGSGDTQYF. CDR3 nucleotide sequence: TGTGCCAGCAGCGCCCGAGGGGGGGGCTCGGGAGATACGCAGTATTTT.

The count of this clone is one. The rearrangement joins TRBV7-8 to TRBJ2-2; possible D gene TRBD1, 6 bases. In germline, CDR1 is SGHVS, CDR2 FQNEAQ. The V end lost 0 bases, the J end lost 1 base, and 6 bases lay between the germline ends. The CDR3 spans 15 residues. The CDR3 region has the DNA TGTGCCAGCAGCTTAGCGGGACAGAACACCGGGGAGCTGTTTTTT. This codes for CASSLAGQNTGELFF.

The chain employs TRBV5-5 and TRBJ2-3; TRBD2 matches 11 bases. The CDR3 is made up of 16 amino acids. CDR1 and CDR2 from the germline V gene are SGHKS and YYEKEE (reference sequence). V gave up 2 bases and J gave up 2 bases; unmatched junction bases: 4. The CDR3 DNA is TGTGCCAGCAGCTTACGACTAGCGGGGTCCACAGATACGCAGTATTTT. It specifies CASSLRLAGSTDTQYF.

By sample share, this clone is medium-sized. The chain couples TRBV7-9 to TRBJ1-2, with a possible D match to TRBD1 (5 bases). Germline CDR1 reads SEHNR; CDR2 reads FQNEAQ (reference sequence). The CDR3 has 15 amino acids. Trimming cost V 2 bases and J 0 bases, with 10 bases left between them. In DNA, the CDR3 is TGTGCCAGCAGCTTACGACAGAATCCTAACTATGGCTACACCTTC. Translating gives CASSLRQNPNYGYTF.

This chain joins TRBV9 and TRBJ1-2; 8 nucleotides line up with TRBD1. The CDR3 totals 12 residues. CDR1 SGDLS and CDR2 YYNGEE come from the germline V gene. J was trimmed by 9 bases and V by 3 bases; bases with no gene match: 4. For the CDR3, the DNA is TGTGCCAGCAGCGGACAGGGGTTAAGCTACACCTTC. It is translated as CASSGQGLSYTF.

This clone was seen a single time. The gene calls are TRBV19 and TRBJ1-5; 11 bases line up with TRBD1. V lost 7 bases and J lost 6; bases outside the gene matches: 11. The CDR3 runs to 16 residues. Germline V gives CDR1 LNHDA, CDR2 SQIVND (reference sequence). As DNA, the CDR3 is TGTGCCAGTAAGGCAGGGGACAGGGGGTCGGGTCAGCCCCAGCATTTT. Amino acids: CASKAGDRGSGQPQHF.

This clone showed up just once. The V and J genes are TRBV5-1 and TRBJ1-6; possibly TRBD1 for D (6 bases). The germline V gene encodes CDR1 SGHRS and CDR2 YFSETQ. V was trimmed by 4 bases and J by 10 bases, leaving 15 bases between them. The CDR3 length is 14 residues. CDR3 sequence: CASSPGAGDSPLHF. The CDR3 region has the DNA TGCGCCAGCAGCCCCGGTGCAGGGGACTCACCCCTCCACTTT.

This chain uses TRBV18 with TRBJ2-5; perhaps TRBD2 as D (7 bases). CDR1 and CDR2 from the germline V gene are KGHSH and LQKENI. The CDR3 loop spans 16 amino acids. Trimming shortened V by 2 bases and J by 4 bases, and 17 bases separated the two germline ends. CDR3 DNA: TGTGCCAGCTCACCAAGCACGGGGGGCTTTGGAGAGACCCAGTACTTC. It translates to CASSPSTGGFGETQYF.

CDR3 sequence: CASSLPGQGDSGNTIYF. CDR3 DNA: TGTGCCAGCTCACTCCCGGGACAGGGGGATTCTGGAAACACCATATATTTT. This sequence joins TRBV18 and TRBJ1-3; TRBD1 matches 11 bases. Germline CDR1 and CDR2: KGHSH and LQKENI. This CDR3 is built from 17 residues. V lost 4 bases, J lost 1 base, and 6 bases stayed unmatched.

The chain recombines TRBV28 with TRBJ1-2; D may be TRBD1 (5 bases). This CDR3 spans 13 amino acids. With 10 bases removed from V and 0 bases from J, the gap between germline ends came to 12 bases. CDR1 MDHEN and CDR2 SYDVKM come from the germline V gene. This CDR3 is CATPGPTNYGYTF. The CDR3 nucleotides read TGTGCCACTCCAGGGCCCACTAACTATGGCTACACCTTC.